Each of the 21 T cell receptor beta chains below was sequenced from the same sample in a study of blood T cell repertoires in COVID-19 (TCRdb year 2020). Library generation was performed with the immunoSEQ multiplex PCR assay. Entries here come from immuneACCESS through TCRdb and include only in-frame sequences with V and J called. Some clones fail to appear in such tables; in the studies checked, an unresolved V gene covers under half of the shortfall, and the cause of the remainder is unknown. This sample holds 270,000 or so clones; 65% to 85% were observed only once. Jointly, the top ten make up roughly 1.5% of the sample. Sequencing input: peripheral blood. The receptors shown here come from a human donor with COVID-19, enrolled during active disease. The donor label of this sample is uncertain.

V gene TRBV2 combines with J gene TRBJ2-1, with a tentative D call TRBD2 (5 bases). Per germline, CDR1 SNHLY and CDR2 FYNNEI. The CDR3 has 14 residues. V dropped 5 bases and J dropped 8 bases, with 16 bases sitting between them. For the CDR3, the DNA is TGTGCCAGCAGTAGGGAGAGGGCCGTCGATGAGCAGTTCTTC. Its protein product is CASSRERAVDEQFF.

The rearrangement uses TRBV5-1 and TRBJ2-5, with 8 bases matching TRBD2. V trimming: 4 bases; J trimming: 2 bases; junction bases outside the gene matches: 7. The CDR3 has 15 amino acids. Germline CDR1 reads SGHRS; CDR2 reads YFSETQ. CDR3 sequence: CASSLTSGGQETQYF. The CDR3 DNA sequence: TGCGCCAGCAGCCTTACTAGCGGAGGTCAAGAGACCCAGTACTTC. Full variable domain (missing parts from reference TRBV5-1 and TRBJ2-5): KAGVTQTPRYLIKTRGQQVTLSCSPISGHRSVSWYQQTPGQGLQFLFEYFSETQRNKGNFPGRFSGRQFSNSRSEMNVSTLELGDSALYLCASSLTSGGQETQYFGPGTRLLVL.

This chain connects TRBV6-2 or TRBV6-3 to TRBJ1-5; D is perhaps TRBD1 (6 bases). Per germline, CDR1 MNHEY and CDR2 SVGEGT. There are 17 residues in the CDR3. V was shortened by 0 bases and J by 3 bases, with 15 bases between the two germline ends. CDR3 in amino acids: CASSYSSGGFSNQPQHF. CDR3 in DNA: TGTGCCAGCAGTTACTCTTCTGGGGGCTTTTCCAATCAGCCCCAGCATTTT.

The chain is built from TRBV7-9 and TRBJ2-5, with 8 bases matching TRBD1. With 1 base clipped from V and 2 bases from J, the junction kept 6 bases outside the gene matches. Germline V gives CDR1 SEHNR, CDR2 FQNEAQ (reference sequence). The CDR3 consists of 16 residues. CDR3 coding DNA: TGTGCCAGCAGCTTAGGGCTGGGACAGGCGCAAGAGACCCAGTACTTC. This codes for CASSLGLGQAQETQYF.

The chain has TRBV3-1 (or the pseudogene TRBV3-2) and TRBJ2-3, with D perhaps matching TRBD2 (6 bases). The V and J ends lost 3 bases and 0 bases respectively, with 22 bases between them. CDR1 is LGHDT and CDR2 is YNNKEL in the germline V gene (reference sequence). The CDR3 has 19 amino acids. CDR3 protein: CASSQLPPGAGPSTDTQYF. As DNA, the CDR3 is TGTGCCAGCAGCCAGCTCCCTCCTGGGGCGGGACCTAGCACAGATACGCAGTATTTT.

The chain links TRBV5-1 to TRBJ1-2; 7 nucleotides match TRBD1. J was trimmed by 7 bases and V by 6 bases; bases with no gene match: 9. The CDR3 consists of 13 residues. Germline V gene data show CDR1 as SGHRS and CDR2 as YFSETQ. The CDR3 is CASMEDPGGGYTF. The CDR3 coding sequence is TGCGCCAGCATGGAGGATCCAGGGGGTGGCTACACCTTC.

The CDR3 bases are TGTGCCAGTAGTATTGTGGGGACAGGGGCGGACTATGGCTACACCTTC. Its protein is CASSIVGTGADYGYTF. The V and J genes are TRBV19 and TRBJ1-2; 10 nucleotides align to TRBD1. V lost 3 bases to trimming and J lost 3 bases; unmatched junction nucleotides: 7. CDR3 size: 16 residues. Per germline, CDR1 LNHDA and CDR2 SQIVND (reference sequence).

This clone has a single count. V usage is TRBV3-1 (or the pseudogene TRBV3-2) and J usage is TRBJ2-1, with D maybe TRBD1 (6 bases). The CDR3 runs 15 residues. Germline V gene lookup returns CDR1 LGHDT and CDR2 YNNKEL (reference sequence). V gave up 4 bases and J gave up 5 bases, with 15 bases separating them. The CDR3 coding sequence is TGTGCCAGCAGCCCCCGGGACAACGTAAACAATGAGCAGTTCTTC. Translating it yields CASSPRDNVNNEQFF.

The CDR3 DNA is TGTGCCACCAGCAGAGATCGGTGGAGCAGAACTAACTATGGCTACACCTTC. Translating gives CATSRDRWSRTNYGYTF. The V and J genes are TRBV15 and TRBJ1-2; D not resolved. CDR1 is LNHNV and CDR2 is YYDKDF in the germline V gene (reference sequence). Trimming cost V 0 bases and J 0 bases, with 14 bases left between them. This CDR3 is built from 17 residues.

In its sample, this clone was seen a few times. V and J are TRBV5-3 and TRBJ1-2, with no clear D. TRBV5-3 is labeled an ORF, and its function is uncertain. The CDR3 loop spans 14 amino acids. V shed 2 bases and J shed 4 bases, with 12 bases lying between them. The CDR3 here is CARSLDQGGYGYTF. The CDR3 DNA is TGTGCCAGAAGCTTAGACCAAGGAGGCTATGGCTACACCTTC.

V usage is TRBV2 and J usage is TRBJ1-6, with 7 bases fitting TRBD1. The CDR3 length is 15 residues. The J segment lost 6 bases and the V segment lost 3 bases, leaving 5 bases of the junction unmatched. Germline V gives CDR1 SNHLY, CDR2 FYNNEI. The CDR3 coding sequence is TGTGCCAGCAGTGATTCGGGACAGCCTAATTCACCCCTCCACTTT. This sequence encodes CASSDSGQPNSPLHF.

This clone was detected once. The CDR3 nucleotides are TGTGCCAGCAGCCAACGGGACAGGGGAAAGACCCAGTACTTC. This sequence encodes CASSQRDRGKTQYF. The V gene is TRBV7-3, the J gene TRBJ2-5; 10 positions agree with TRBD1. CDR3 length: 14 residues. V trimming: 5 bases; J trimming: 6 bases; junction bases outside the gene matches: 6. The V gene's germline CDR1 is SGHTA and CDR2 FQGTGA.

V usage is TRBV28 and J usage is TRBJ1-2; possible D gene TRBD1, 6 bases. Germline V lookup: CDR1 MDHEN, CDR2 SYDVKM. The V end was cut by 5 bases, the J end by 0 bases, with 16 bases between. The CDR3 loop spans 16 amino acids. CDR3 residues: CASSPRTVLANYGYTF. The DNA of the CDR3 is TGTGCCAGCAGTCCCCGGACAGTTTTAGCTAACTATGGCTACACCTTC.

The chain joins TRBV7-9 to TRBJ2-7; 10 bases agree with TRBD2. J gave up 0 bases and V 4 bases, and 12 bases lay outside the gene matches. Looked up from germline, CDR1 is SEHNR and CDR2 is FQNEAQ (reference sequence). The CDR3 runs to 18 residues. Written as DNA, the CDR3 is TGTGCCAGCAGCTCCCCTGTGGGTGCTAGCGGGAGCTCCTACGAGCAGTACTTC. It yields the protein CASSSPVGASGSSYEQYF.

This chain links TRBV7-2 with TRBJ2-1; 9 bases are shared with TRBD2. There are 19 residues in the CDR3. Per germline, CDR1 SGHTA and CDR2 FQGNSA. V dropped 2 bases and J dropped 5; count of bases not matched to a gene: 16. The CDR3 nucleotides are TGTGCCAGCAGCTTAAGGTTCGGGAGGGCGGCTAGCGGGAACAATGAGCAGTTCTTC. Translated, it gives CASSLRFGRAASGNNEQFF.

V is TRBV25-1 and J is TRBJ1-2; 10 bases map to TRBD1. In germline, CDR1 is MGHDK, CDR2 SYGVNS. The CDR3 sequence is 16 residues long. The ends lost 3 bases at V and 4 bases at J; junction bases unmatched: 8. The CDR3 DNA sequence: TGTGCCAGCAGTGACTCGTGGACAGGGGGACTCTATGGCTACACCTTC. It yields the protein CASSDSWTGGLYGYTF.

About this clone: Different DNA sequences within this sample yield the same CDR3. V and J are TRBV3-1 (or the pseudogene TRBV3-2) and TRBJ1-6, with 10 bases aligning to TRBD1. Losses at the gene ends were 4 bases for V and 8 bases for J; bases not matched to a gene: 2. Germline CDR1 reads LGHDT; CDR2 reads YNNKEL (reference sequence). This CDR3 is built from 14 residues. In nucleotides, the CDR3 is TGTGCCAGCAGCCCGGGACAGGGGTATTCACCCCTCCACTTT. Residues: CASSPGQGYSPLHF.

The chain employs TRBV28 and TRBJ1-1; D remains ambiguous. The germline V and J ends were trimmed by 8 bases and 5 bases, with 21 bases remaining between them. This CDR3 region has 15 residues. Germline V lookup: CDR1 MDHEN, CDR2 SYDVKM. The CDR3 nucleotides are TGTGCCAGCCCCCCCAACGGGGAATGGTGGACTGAAGCTTTCTTT. Protein: CASPPNGEWWTEAFF.

With respect to this clone: This sample includes further DNA sequences coding for the same CDR3. The gene calls are TRBV6-4 and TRBJ1-4; D not resolved. CDR3 length equals 13 residues. The V gene's germline CDR1 is MRHNA and CDR2 SNTAGT. Between the trimmed V and J ends, which lost 2 bases and 7 bases, there was a span of 8 bases. The CDR3 protein is CASSDREGEKLFF. For the CDR3, the DNA is TGTGCCAGCAGTGACAGGGAGGGTGAAAAACTGTTTTTT.

On this clone: The same CDR3 arises from other DNA sequences in this sample as well. The V and J genes are TRBV6-5 and TRBJ1-1; the D gene is possibly TRBD1 (6 bases). The germline V and J ends were trimmed by 4 bases and 0 bases, with 9 bases remaining between them. CDR1 and CDR2 (germline): MNHEY, SVGAGI. The CDR3 is 14 amino acids. The CDR3 nucleotides are TGTGCCAGCAGTTTAGGACAGTTGAACACTGAAGCTTTCTTT. As protein: CASSLGQLNTEAFF.

The chain recombines TRBV6-2 or TRBV6-3 with TRBJ2-1; 10 nucleotides agree with TRBD2. CDR3 length: 16 amino acids. V gave up 5 bases and J gave up 2 bases; unmatched junction bases: 6. Per germline, CDR1 MNHEY and CDR2 SVGEGT. The CDR3, as DNA: TGTGCCAGCAGTACGCGGACTAGCGGAGCCTACAATGAGCAGTTCTTC. This translates into CASSTRTSGAYNEQFF.